This T cell receptor beta chain appears in the sequencing data of a study of CD8 T cells in Susac syndrome (dated by TCRdb to the late 2010s). Study-level background: Repertoire sequencing was used to test whether CD8+ T cell activation and differentiation in Susac syndrome was antigen driven.

Results and caveats for the whole study, not just this receptor: The study acknowledged that relatively few individuals were included in the TCR sequencing and HLA analysis.

Worth noting for this clonotype: Its antigen has not been determined. No qualities accompany the bases; no much larger clone lies one base away.

RNA was extracted with the RNeasy kit and roughly 0.45 to 1 ug was reverse transcribed using random hexamers. TCR beta CDR3 regions were amplified with the immunoSEQ multiplex PCR assay covering 54 Vbeta and 13 Jbeta segments. To correct PCR amplification bias, a synthetic template baseline was used for both primer optimization and computational correction. The original pipeline was this. Reads were annotated to V, D and J genes according to IMGT and were analyzed with immunoSEQ Analyzer, with only productive sequences retained. Clonality was calculated as one minus the Shannon entropy normalized by log2 of the number of productive unique sequences. Public and private clones were assessed among the 100 most prevalent clones of each patient and control. Clones were defined as Susac-specific when absent from the healthy and MS cohorts, from 1,000 to 1,100 published viral clones and from other ImmuneACCESS disease sequences. TCRdb cleaned the public reads at Q25 with fastp, built clones with MiXCR and kept in-frame beta chains. Every CDR3 protein is listed once, alongside the most common genes and DNA of its rows. TCRdb's processing, not the study's, gives the V and J calls here. Present in this sample are under 350,000 distinct CDR3 sequences, 92% of which were seen just once. The top ten clones comprise roughly 0.07% of the sample.

Trimming removed 0 bases from V and 9 bases from J; the gene matches leave 9 bases unexplained. Taken from cysteine to phenylalanine, the CDR3 has 17 residues. Only the CDR3 part of the read is kept: 51 bases, read in frame from the first base. The germline V gene yields MGHRA for CDR1 and YSYEKL for CDR2. High-throughput TCR beta sequencing profiled peripheral blood CD8+ and CD4+ T cells from healthy donors, Susac syndrome patients and multiple sclerosis patients. Treatment-naive patients with stable or active relapsing-remitting disease fulfilling revised McDonald criteria were used as multiple sclerosis controls. CD8+ TEMRA cells were enriched by FACS, while bulk CD8+ and CD4+ T cells were purified by magnetic negative isolation. Blood was drawn into EDTA tubes, processed within 24 hours, and PBMCs were isolated by density gradient centrifugation. PBMCs intended for TCR sequencing were frozen in liquid nitrogen and were later thawed in a 37 degrees C water bath. The sorted or isolated CD4+, CD8+ and CD8+ TEMRA cells reached a purity of at least 90%.

Recombination joined TRBV4-1 with TRBJ2-1, with TRBD2 matching 12 junction bases. The receptor was isolated from a human donor with multiple sclerosis. What was sequenced was CD4+ T cells from PBMCs. Read as DNA, the sequence is TGCGCCAGCAGCCAAGATTATCTAGCGGGGGGGCCTGGTGAGCAGTTCTTC. It translates to CASSQDYLAGGPGEQFF.